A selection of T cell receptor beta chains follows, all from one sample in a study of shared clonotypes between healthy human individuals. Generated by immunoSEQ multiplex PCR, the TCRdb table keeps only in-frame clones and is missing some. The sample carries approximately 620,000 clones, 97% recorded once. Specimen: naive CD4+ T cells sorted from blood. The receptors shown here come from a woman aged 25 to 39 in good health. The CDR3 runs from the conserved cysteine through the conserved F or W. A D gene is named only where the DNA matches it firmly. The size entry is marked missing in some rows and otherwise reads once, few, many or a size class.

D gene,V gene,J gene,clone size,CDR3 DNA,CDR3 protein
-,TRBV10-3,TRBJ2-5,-,TGTGCCATCAGTGAGTCAACGGAGACCCAGTACTTC,CAISESTETQYF
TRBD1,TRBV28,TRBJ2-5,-,TGTGCCAGCAGGATAGACAGGGGGCTGTCGGAGACCCAGTACTTC,CASRIDRGLSETQYF
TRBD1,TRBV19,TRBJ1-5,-,TGTGCCAGTAGTATAGATCTTGCGGCCGGCTGGCAGGGGGCGGGTCAGCCCCAGCATTTT,CASSIDLAAGWQGAGQPQHF
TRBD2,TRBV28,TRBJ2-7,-,TGTGCCAGCGGTAGTAGCGGGAGAGATGCCTACGAGCAGTACTTC,CASGSSGRDAYEQYF
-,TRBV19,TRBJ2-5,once,TGTGCCAGTAGTATGGCGGGGTACCAAGAGACCCAGTACTTC,CASSMAGYQETQYF
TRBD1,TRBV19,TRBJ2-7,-,TGTGCCAGTAGTATCAGGGGGCCTCACCCCTACGAGCAGTACTTC,CASSIRGPHPYEQYF
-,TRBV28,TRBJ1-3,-,TGTGCCAGCAGAAATCTGGGCTCTGGAAACACCATATATTTT,CASRNLGSGNTIYF
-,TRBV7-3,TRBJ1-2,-,TGTGCCAGCAGCTTACATCCGCTCCGATCTGGGGGGGATGGCTACACCTTC,CASSLHPLRSGGDGYTF
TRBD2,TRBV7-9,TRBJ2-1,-,TGTGCCAGCAGCTTATCAACTAGCGGGTTCTACAATGAGCAGTTCTTC,CASSLSTSGFYNEQFF
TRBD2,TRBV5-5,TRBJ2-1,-,TGTGCCAGCAGCTTGTTCACGGGCGGACCGGGACTAGCGGGGTCGGAGCAGTTCTTC,CASSLFTGGPGLAGSEQFF
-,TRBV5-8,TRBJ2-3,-,TGTGCCAGCAGTCGGGACGCAGATACGCAGTATTTT,CASSRDADTQYF
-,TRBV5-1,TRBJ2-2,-,TGCGCCAGCAGCTTGGCGGGTATTAGGACCGGGGAGCTGTTTTTT,CASSLAGIRTGELFF
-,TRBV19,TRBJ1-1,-,TGTGCCAGTAGTCGCTGGACTGAAGCTTTCTTT,CASSRWTEAFF
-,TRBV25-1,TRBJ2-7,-,TGTGCCAGTACACAGGGATACGAGCAGTACTTC,CASTQGYEQYF
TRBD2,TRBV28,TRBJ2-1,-,TGTGCCAGCAGATGGGCTAGCGGCTCCTACAATGAGCAGTTCTTC,CASRWASGSYNEQFF
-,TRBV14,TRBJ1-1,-,TGTGCCAGCAGCCAAGTTCCAGTCCGTGAAGCTTTCTTT,CASSQVPVREAFF
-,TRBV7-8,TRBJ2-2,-,TGTGCCAGCAGCACGCGCTCTCTGAACACCGGGGAGCTGTTTTTT,CASSTRSLNTGELFF
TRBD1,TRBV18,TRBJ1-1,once,TGTGCCAGCTCACCTTCAGACAGGGGAACTCCAATGAACACTGAAGCTTTCTTT,CASSPSDRGTPMNTEAFF
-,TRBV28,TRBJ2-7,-,TGTGCCAGCAGTTTATTGACAACCCTCTCCTACGAGCAGTACTTC,CASSLLTTLSYEQYF
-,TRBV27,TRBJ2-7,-,TGTGCCAGCAGTTTTGGGGGGGGCCACGAGCAGTACTTC,CASSFGGGHEQYF
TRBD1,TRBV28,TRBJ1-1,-,TGTGCCAGCAGTTTACCGGACAGGCCCCAAGCTTTCTTT,CASSLPDRPQAFF
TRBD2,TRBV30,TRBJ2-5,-,TGTGCCTGGAGTGGAGCGGGAGGGCCGGAGACCCAGTACTTC,CAWSGAGGPETQYF
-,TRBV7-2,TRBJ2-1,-,TGTGCCAGCAGCCGAGACCCCGACAGGACTACGAATACTTACAATGAGCAGTTCTTC,CASSRDPDRTTNTYNEQFF
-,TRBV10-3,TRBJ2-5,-,TGTGCCATCAGTGAGTCCTACGGGGTTGAGACCCAGTACTTC,CAISESYGVETQYF